The 27 T cell receptor beta chains below were found in one sample sequenced in a study of patients and donors after allogeneic stem cell transplantation. TCRdb re-analysed the RT-PCR reads in MiXCR, keeping a single row per CDR3 protein. The table records about a million distinct CDR3 sequences, about a sixth of them present only once. The sample taken for sequencing was blood, either unsorted or a sorted T cell fraction (not recorded which). The receptor set was obtained from a human donor who was either an allogeneic HSCT recipient or a stem cell or donor lymphocyte infusion donor (not recorded which). It is not recorded whose cells these are; they may come from a transplant donor.

There are many counts of this clonotype. This rearrangement joins TRBV29-1 to TRBJ2-1; the D is unclear. The germline gives CDR1 SQVTM, CDR2 ANQGSEA. With 6 bases removed from V and 0 bases from J, the gap between germline ends came to 12 bases. CDR3 length equals 14 residues. For the CDR3, the DNA is TGCAGCGTCAAAGAACGAAGCTCCTACAATGAGCAGTTCTTC. It translates to CSVKERSSYNEQFF.

This rearrangement joins TRBV27 to TRBJ2-1, with D possibly being TRBD1 or TRBD2 (5 bases each). This CDR3 has 15 amino acids. Trimming pared 5 bases from V and 0 bases from J, leaving 11 bases between. Germline-derived CDR1 and CDR2 are MNHEY and SMNVEV (reference sequence). In nucleotides, the CDR3 is TGTGCCAGCAGTCCCGGGACCGTCTCCTACAATGAGCAGTTCTTC. This sequence encodes CASSPGTVSYNEQFF.

This clonotype was seen a few times. V usage is TRBV7-8 and J usage is TRBJ2-5; 7 bases are shared with TRBD1. Germline V CDR1 and CDR2: SGHVS, FQNEAQ. J gave up 4 bases and V 5 bases, and 7 bases lay outside the gene matches. This CDR3 has 14 residues. CDR3 in amino acids: CASSPGQRLETQYF. CDR3 DNA sequence: TGTGCCAGCAGCCCGGGACAGCGCCTAGAGACCCAGTACTTC.

This clonotype was detected a few times. The gene calls are TRBV20-1 and TRBJ2-7; 8 bases agree with TRBD2. V lost 2 bases to trimming and J lost 5 bases; unmatched junction nucleotides: 14. The germline CDR1 and CDR2 sequences are DFQATT and SNEGSKA (reference sequence). This CDR3 contains 16 residues. CDR3 sequence reads: CSARLGTHTGGDEQYF. The CDR3, as DNA: TGCAGTGCTAGACTAGGGACCCACACCGGGGGGGACGAGCAGTACTTC.

This sequence joins TRBV10-3 and TRBJ2-1; 8 nucleotides line up with TRBD2. Germline assignment: CDR1 ENHRY and CDR2 SYGVKD. The CDR3 length is 16 residues. The V and J ends lost 0 bases and 2 bases, in that order; junction bases with no gene match: 3. The CDR3 loop is CAISESGRATYNEQFF. DNA of the CDR3: TGTGCCATCAGTGAGTCCGGGAGGGCCACCTACAATGAGCAGTTCTTC.

In this sample, this clonotype turned up a few times. The J gene is TRBJ2-1, the V gene TRBV10-3; 8 bases align to TRBD2. After removal of 6 bases from V and 3 bases from J, the junction contained 4 bases not matched to a gene. CDR3 length: 14 residues. In germline, CDR1 is ENHRY, CDR2 SYGVKD. DNA of the CDR3: TGTGCCATCAGCTTAGCGGGGCTCTACAATGAGCAGTTCTTC. This codes for CAISLAGLYNEQFF.

This clonotype was counted at least ten times. The chain links TRBV5-1 to TRBJ2-5; 9 nucleotides align to TRBD1. V was pared by 0 bases and J by 4 bases, with 7 bases of the junction left unmatched. The CDR3 consists of 16 residues. Germline CDR1 reads SGHRS; CDR2 reads YFSETQ. Here the CDR3 DNA reads TGCGCCAGCAGCTTGGGACTGACGGGACAGGGAGAGACCCAGTACTTC. This codes for CASSLGLTGQGETQYF.

This clonotype has a count of ten or more. This sequence joins TRBV7-2 and TRBJ1-2, with D perhaps TRBD1 (5 bases). This CDR3 has 14 amino acids. Trimming stripped 1 base from V and 8 bases from J, with 14 bases between. CDR1 is SGHTA, CDR2 FQGNSA, per germline. CDR3 nucleotides: TGTGCCAGCAGCTTAGGGTTGGGGGGGAGAGGCTACACCTTC. This translates into CASSLGLGGRGYTF.

Only a few counts were recorded for this clonotype. This sequence joins TRBV18 and TRBJ2-2; TRBD2 agrees at 8 bases. V dropped 3 bases and J dropped 6; count of bases not matched to a gene: 3. Germline lookup yields CDR1 KGHSH and CDR2 LQKENI. The length of the CDR3 is 14 residues. For the CDR3, the DNA is TGTGCCAGCTCACCCAGCGGGAGCTCCGGGGAGCTGTTTTTT. This codes for CASSPSGSSGELFF.

This clonotype was counted between two and nine times. The chain recombines TRBV7-2 with TRBJ1-1; maybe TRBD1 (5 bases). The CDR3 has 16 residues. CDR1 SGHTA and CDR2 FQGNSA come from the germline V gene. V lost 4 bases and J lost 1, with 16 bases in between. The CDR3 is CASSSSPGRRNTEAFF. The CDR3 coding sequence is TGTGCCAGCAGCTCGAGCCCGGGACGACGGAACACTGAAGCTTTCTTT.

CDR3 nucleotide sequence: TGTGCCACCATGGACAGCTTGAACACTGAAGCTTTCTTT. Protein product: CATMDSLNTEAFF. The rearrangement links TRBV12-3 or TRBV12-4 to TRBJ1-1; D is perhaps TRBD1 (6 bases). This CDR3 comprises 13 residues. V gave up 10 bases and J gave up 0 bases, with 12 bases separating them.

The table lists this clonotype with many counts. The gene calls are TRBV9 and TRBJ2-1, with D maybe TRBD1 (5 bases). The germline V gene encodes CDR1 SGDLS and CDR2 YYNGEE. Trimming shortened V by 0 bases and J by 3 bases, and 7 bases separated the two germline ends. There are 14 residues in the CDR3. DNA for the CDR3: TGTGCCAGCAGCGTAGGGACATTCTACAATGAGCAGTTCTTC. Translation: CASSVGTFYNEQFF. The full variable domain, in which reference TRBV9 and TRBJ2-1 provide the parts outside the CDR3, is DSGVTQTPKHLITATGQRVTLRCSPRSGDLSVYWYQQSLDQGLQFLIQYYNGEERAKGNILERFSAQQFPDLHSELNLSSLELGDSALYFCASSVGTFYNEQFFGPGTRLTVL.

This clonotype was counted a few times. This chain joins TRBV5-6 and TRBJ1-5, with D maybe TRBD1 (6 bases). In germline, CDR1 is SGHDT, CDR2 YYEEEE. V shed 0 bases and J shed 7 bases, with 14 bases lying between them. This CDR3 is built from 15 residues. CDR3 amino acids: CASSLAVGAYQPQHF. The DNA of the CDR3 is TGTGCCAGCAGCTTGGCTGTGGGGGCCTACCAGCCCCAGCATTTT. Variable domain in full (rest from reference TRBV5-6 and TRBJ1-5): DAGVTQSPTHLIKTRGQQVTLRCSPKSGHDTVSWYQQALGQGPQFIFQYYEEEERQRGNFPDRFSGHQFPNYSSELNVNALLLGDSALYLCASSLAVGAYQPQHFGDGTRLSIL.

This clonotype was detected ten times or more. The V call is TRBV12-3 or TRBV12-4, the J call TRBJ1-2; D is ambiguous. CDR3 size: 12 residues. Trimming shortened V by 0 bases and J by 8 bases, and 7 bases separated the two germline ends. This CDR3 is CASSLAGRGYTF. CDR3 sequence (DNA): TGTGCCAGCAGTTTAGCCGGGAGGGGCTACACCTTC.

This clonotype has a handful of counts. This chain uses TRBV6-2 or TRBV6-3 with TRBJ2-2; 8 bases align to TRBD1. The V gene's germline CDR1 is MNHEY and CDR2 SVGEGT. Trimming took 4 bases from V and 2 from J; bases not matched to a gene: 6. This CDR3 is built from 16 residues. CDR3 loop: CASSWQGARNTGELFF. CDR3 sequence (DNA): TGTGCCAGCAGTTGGCAGGGGGCGCGAAACACCGGGGAGCTGTTTTTT.

The chain is built from TRBV5-1 and TRBJ2-5; 7 nucleotides line up with TRBD2. J lost 4 bases, V lost 0 bases, and 6 bases had no gene match. The V gene's germline CDR1 is SGHRS and CDR2 YFSETQ. This CDR3 spans 15 amino acids. The CDR3 reads CASSLDPREVETQYF. CDR3 bases: TGCGCCAGCAGCTTGGACCCCCGGGAGGTAGAGACCCAGTACTTC.

The V and J genes are TRBV4-1 and TRBJ2-7; no clear D. Germline V lookup: CDR1 MGHRA, CDR2 YSYEKL. Trimming removed 0 bases at V and 5 bases at J, with 11 bases between. The CDR3 is 14 residues long. In nucleotides, the CDR3 is TGCGCCAGCAGCCAAGATTTCTGGGCCAACGAGCAGTACTTC. It translates to CASSQDFWANEQYF.

The genes are TRBV5-1 and TRBJ2-6; 9 bases are shared with TRBD1. This CDR3 region has 17 residues. The trim removed 3 bases at V and 1 base at J, leaving 5 bases unmatched. CDR1 is SGHRS, CDR2 YFSETQ, per germline. The CDR3 loop reads CASSSGTGTSGANVLTF. In DNA, the CDR3 is TGCGCCAGCAGCTCCGGGACAGGGACTTCTGGGGCCAACGTCCTGACTTTC.

This clonotype turned up a few times. The V and J genes are TRBV27 and TRBJ2-3; 14 bases agree with TRBD2. The CDR3 is 18 amino acids. The junction had 13 bases not matched to a gene; V was cut back by 10 bases and J by 1 base. The germline CDR1 and CDR2 sequences are MNHEY and SMNVEV (reference sequence). CDR3 in amino acids: CATLRRGLAGDGTDTQYF. The CDR3 coding sequence is TGTGCCACCCTGAGGCGGGGACTAGCGGGAGACGGCACAGATACGCAGTATTTT.

V gene TRBV2 combines with J gene TRBJ1-1, with D possibly matching TRBD1 (6 bases). Germline CDR1 SNHLY, CDR2 FYNNEI. The germline V and J ends were trimmed by 7 bases and 5 bases, with 17 bases remaining between them. The CDR3 has 14 amino acids. The CDR3 sequence: CASKWASRGTEAFF. In DNA form, the CDR3 reads TGTGCCAGCAAATGGGCGTCCAGGGGTACTGAAGCTTTCTTT.

This clonotype was recorded at least ten times. The gene calls are TRBV5-6 and TRBJ1-1; D may be TRBD1 (6 bases). CDR1 and CDR2 (germline): SGHDT, YYEEEE. Trimming pared 0 bases from V and 7 bases from J, leaving 16 bases between. The CDR3 is made up of 15 amino acids. CDR3 amino acids: CASSLGQAYTNEAFF. For the CDR3, the DNA is TGTGCCAGCAGCTTGGGACAGGCGTATACTAATGAAGCTTTCTTT.

There are a few counts of this clonotype. The rearrangement joins TRBV7-9 to TRBJ1-1; TRBD1 is a possible D gene (5 bases). CDR1 and CDR2 from the germline V gene are SEHNR and FQNEAQ (reference sequence). This CDR3 contains 14 residues. The ends were cut back, 3 bases at V and 5 bases at J, with 13 bases in the middle. This chain's CDR3 is CASSLTDGETEAFF. CDR3 bases: TGTGCCAGCAGCTTGACAGACGGGGAAACTGAAGCTTTCTTT.

The chain is built from TRBV12-3 or TRBV12-4 and TRBJ1-5; no firm D call. There are 13 residues in the CDR3. Between the trimmed V and J ends, which lost 5 bases and 11 bases, there was a span of 16 bases. CDR3 in amino acids: CASSPAGVRAQHF. CDR3 nucleotides: TGTGCCAGCAGTCCGGCGGGCGTCCGGGCCCAGCATTTT.

This clonotype was seen more than once but under ten times. V and J are TRBV5-1 and TRBJ2-6, with D uncertain. V shed 5 bases and J shed 2 bases, with 2 bases lying between them. The CDR3 has 12 residues. Germline values: CDR1 SGHRS, CDR2 YFSETQ. The CDR3: CASSTGANVLTF. In DNA, the CDR3 is TGCGCCAGCAGTACTGGGGCCAACGTCCTGACTTTC. Together with reference TRBV5-1 and TRBJ2-6, the CDR3 gives the full variable domain: KAGVTQTPRYLIKTRGQQVTLSCSPISGHRSVSWYQQTPGQGLQFLFEYFSETQRNKGNFPGRFSGRQFSNSRSEMNVSTLELGDSALYLCASSTGANVLTFGAGSRLTVL.

The chain is built from TRBV5-1 and TRBJ2-1; D is possibly TRBD2 (6 bases). V gave up 3 bases and J gave up 0 bases, with 10 bases separating them. The CDR3 is made up of 15 amino acids. CDR1 SGHRS and CDR2 YFSETQ come from the germline V gene. The CDR3 sequence is CASSSSESSYNEQFF. The DNA for the CDR3 is TGCGCCAGCAGCTCTAGCGAAAGCTCCTACAATGAGCAGTTCTTC. Full variable domain (missing parts from reference TRBV5-1 and TRBJ2-1): KAGVTQTPRYLIKTRGQQVTLSCSPISGHRSVSWYQQTPGQGLQFLFEYFSETQRNKGNFPGRFSGRQFSNSRSEMNVSTLELGDSALYLCASSSSESSYNEQFFGPGTRLTVL.

This clonotype showed up just a few times. The chain has TRBV6-2 or TRBV6-3 and TRBJ1-5; D not resolved. Between the trimmed V and J ends, which lost 7 bases and 4 bases, there was a span of 11 bases. This CDR3 spans 13 amino acids. Per the germline V gene, CDR1 is MNHEY and CDR2 is SVGEGT. As DNA, the CDR3 is TGTGCCAGCACCCCGGTCCGGAATCAGCCCCAGCATTTT. It specifies CASTPVRNQPQHF.

V is TRBV28 and J is TRBJ2-7; possibly TRBD1 or TRBD2 for D (7 bases each). Germline values: CDR1 MDHEN, CDR2 SYDVKM. Trimming took off 6 bases at V and 6 bases at J, with 15 bases between the two ends. The CDR3 consists of 13 residues. CDR3 DNA sequence: TGTGCCAGCAGGGCAGGGGGGGCCTCCGAGCAGTACTTC. Protein product: CASRAGGASEQYF.